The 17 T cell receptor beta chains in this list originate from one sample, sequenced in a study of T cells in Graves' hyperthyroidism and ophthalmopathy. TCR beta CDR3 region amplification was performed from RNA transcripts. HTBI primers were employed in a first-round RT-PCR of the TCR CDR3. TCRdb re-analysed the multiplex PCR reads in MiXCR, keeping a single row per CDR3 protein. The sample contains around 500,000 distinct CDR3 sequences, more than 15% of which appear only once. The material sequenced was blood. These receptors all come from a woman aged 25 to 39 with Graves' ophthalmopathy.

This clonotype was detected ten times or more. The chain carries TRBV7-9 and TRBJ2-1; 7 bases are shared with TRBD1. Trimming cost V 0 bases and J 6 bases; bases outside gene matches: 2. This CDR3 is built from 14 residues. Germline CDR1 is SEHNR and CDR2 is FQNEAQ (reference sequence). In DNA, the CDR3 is TGTGCCAGCAGCTTAGCGGCAGGGGGCAATGAGCAGTTCTTC. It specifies CASSLAAGGNEQFF. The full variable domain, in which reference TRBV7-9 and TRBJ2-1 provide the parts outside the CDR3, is DTGVSQNPRHKITKRGQNVTFRCDPISEHNRLYWYRQTLGQGPEFLTYFQNEAQLEKSRLLSDRFSAERPKGSFSTLEIQRTEQGDSAMYLCASSLAAGGNEQFFGPGTRLTVL.

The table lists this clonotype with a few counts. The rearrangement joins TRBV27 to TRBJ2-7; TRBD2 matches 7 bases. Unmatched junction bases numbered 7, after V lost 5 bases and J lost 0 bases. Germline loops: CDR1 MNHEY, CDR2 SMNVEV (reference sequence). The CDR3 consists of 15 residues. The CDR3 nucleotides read TGTGCCAGCAGTCCACTAGCGTTAAGCTCCTACGAGCAGTACTTC. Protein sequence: CASSPLALSSYEQYF.

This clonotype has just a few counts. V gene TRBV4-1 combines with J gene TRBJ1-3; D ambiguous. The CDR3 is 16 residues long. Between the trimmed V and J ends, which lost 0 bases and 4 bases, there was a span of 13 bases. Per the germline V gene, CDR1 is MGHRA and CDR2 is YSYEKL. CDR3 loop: CASSQDLLYTGNTIYF. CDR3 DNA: TGCGCCAGCAGCCAAGATCTTTTGTACACAGGAAACACCATATATTTT.

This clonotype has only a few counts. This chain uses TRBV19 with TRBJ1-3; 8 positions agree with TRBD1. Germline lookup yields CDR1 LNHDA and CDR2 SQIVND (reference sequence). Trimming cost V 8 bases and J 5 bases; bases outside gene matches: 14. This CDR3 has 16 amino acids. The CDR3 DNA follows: TGTGCCAGTCGATCTACGGGACAGGAGGGAAGAAACACCATATATTTT. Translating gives CASRSTGQEGRNTIYF. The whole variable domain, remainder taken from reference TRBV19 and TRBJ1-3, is DGGITQSPKYLFRKEGQNVTLSCEQNLNHDAMYWYRQDPGQGLRLIYYSQIVNDFQKGDIAEGYSVSREKKESFPLTVTSAQKNPTAFYLCASRSTGQEGRNTIYFGEGSWLTVV.

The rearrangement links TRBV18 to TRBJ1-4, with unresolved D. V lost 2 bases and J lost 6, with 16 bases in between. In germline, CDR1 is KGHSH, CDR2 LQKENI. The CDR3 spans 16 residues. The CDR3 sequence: CASSPNQPDLDEKLFF. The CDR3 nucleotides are TGTGCCAGCTCACCAAACCAGCCCGACTTGGATGAAAAACTGTTTTTT. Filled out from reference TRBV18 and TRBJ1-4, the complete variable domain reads NAGVMQNPRHLVRRRGQEARLRCSPMKGHSHVYWYRQLPEEGLKFMVYLQKENIIDESGMPKERFSAEFPKEGPSILRIQQVVRGDSAAYFCASSPNQPDLDEKLFFGSGTQLSVL.

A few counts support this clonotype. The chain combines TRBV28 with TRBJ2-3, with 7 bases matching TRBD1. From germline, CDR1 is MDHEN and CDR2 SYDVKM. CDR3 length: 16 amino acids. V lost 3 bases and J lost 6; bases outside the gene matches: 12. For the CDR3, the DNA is TGTGCCAGCAGTTTGTATCCGGGACAGACTACGGATACGCAGTATTTT. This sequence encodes CASSLYPGQTTDTQYF.

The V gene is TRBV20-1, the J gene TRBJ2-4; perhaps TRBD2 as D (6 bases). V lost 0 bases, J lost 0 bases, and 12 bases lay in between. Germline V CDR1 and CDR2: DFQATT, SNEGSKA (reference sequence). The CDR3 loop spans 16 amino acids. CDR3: CSARDNGGVAKNIQYF. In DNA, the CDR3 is TGCAGTGCTAGAGATAATGGCGGGGTAGCCAAAAACATTCAGTACTTC.

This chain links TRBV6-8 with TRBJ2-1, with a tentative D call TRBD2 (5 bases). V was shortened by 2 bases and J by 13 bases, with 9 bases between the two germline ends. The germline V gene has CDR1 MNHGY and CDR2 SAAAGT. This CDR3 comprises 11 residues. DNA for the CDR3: TGTGCCAGCAGTTACGAGGGTGGCCAGTTCTTC. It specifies CASSYEGGQFF.

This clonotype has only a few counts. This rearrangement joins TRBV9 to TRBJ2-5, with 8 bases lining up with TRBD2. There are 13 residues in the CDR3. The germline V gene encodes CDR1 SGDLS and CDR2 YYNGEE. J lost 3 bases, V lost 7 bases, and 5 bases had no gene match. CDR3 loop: CASGNSGKETQYF. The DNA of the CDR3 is TGTGCCAGCGGAAATAGCGGGAAAGAGACCCAGTACTTC.

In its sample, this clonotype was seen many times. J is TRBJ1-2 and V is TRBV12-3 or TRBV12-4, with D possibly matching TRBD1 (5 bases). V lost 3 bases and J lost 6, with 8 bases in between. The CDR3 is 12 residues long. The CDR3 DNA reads TGTGCCAGCAGTTTTCGGGACCATGGCTACACCTTC. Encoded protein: CASSFRDHGYTF.

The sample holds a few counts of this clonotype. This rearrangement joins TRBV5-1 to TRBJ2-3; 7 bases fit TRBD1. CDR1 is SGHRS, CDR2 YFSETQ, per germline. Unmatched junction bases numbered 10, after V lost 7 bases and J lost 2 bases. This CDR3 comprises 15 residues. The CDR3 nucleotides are TGCGCCAGCGGGCTAAAGGGGGCCAACACAGATACGCAGTATTTT. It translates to CASGLKGANTDTQYF.

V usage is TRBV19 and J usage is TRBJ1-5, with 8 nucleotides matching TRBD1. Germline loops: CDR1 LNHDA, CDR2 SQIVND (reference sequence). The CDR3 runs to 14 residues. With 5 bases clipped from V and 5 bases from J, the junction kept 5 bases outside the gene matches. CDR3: CASSVSRGHQPQHF. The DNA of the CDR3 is TGTGCCAGTAGTGTCAGCAGGGGGCATCAGCCCCAGCATTTT.

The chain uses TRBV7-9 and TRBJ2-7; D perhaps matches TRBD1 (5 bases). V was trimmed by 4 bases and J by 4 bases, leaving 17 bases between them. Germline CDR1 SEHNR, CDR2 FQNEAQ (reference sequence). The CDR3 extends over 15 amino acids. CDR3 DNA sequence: TGTGCCAGCAGCTCCCCGGGCAGGGTTGGGTACGAGCAGTACTTC. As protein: CASSSPGRVGYEQYF. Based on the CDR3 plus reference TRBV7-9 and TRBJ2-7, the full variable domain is DTGVSQNPRHKITKRGQNVTFRCDPISEHNRLYWYRQTLGQGPEFLTYFQNEAQLEKSRLLSDRFSAERPKGSFSTLEIQRTEQGDSAMYLCASSSPGRVGYEQYFGPGTRLTVT.

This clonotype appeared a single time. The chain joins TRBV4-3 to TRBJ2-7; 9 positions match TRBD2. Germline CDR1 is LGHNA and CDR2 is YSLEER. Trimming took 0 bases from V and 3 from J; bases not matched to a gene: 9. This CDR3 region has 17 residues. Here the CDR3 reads CASSQDRGAGGFYEQYF. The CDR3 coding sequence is TGCGCCAGCAGCCAAGATAGGGGAGCGGGAGGATTCTACGAGCAGTACTTC.

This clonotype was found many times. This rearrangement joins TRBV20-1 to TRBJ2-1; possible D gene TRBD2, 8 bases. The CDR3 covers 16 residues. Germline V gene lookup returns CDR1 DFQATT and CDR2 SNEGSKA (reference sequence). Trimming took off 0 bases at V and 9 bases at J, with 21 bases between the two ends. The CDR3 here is CSARDPTSGRQGEQFF. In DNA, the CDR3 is TGCAGTGCTAGAGATCCTACCAGCGGGAGACAGGGTGAGCAGTTCTTC.

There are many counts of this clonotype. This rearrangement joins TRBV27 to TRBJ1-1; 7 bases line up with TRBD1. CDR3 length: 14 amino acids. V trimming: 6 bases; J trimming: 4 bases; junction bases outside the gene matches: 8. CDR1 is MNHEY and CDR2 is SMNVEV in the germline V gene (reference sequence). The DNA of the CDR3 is TGTGCCAGCAGGACCCGACAGGGTAGCACTGAAGCTTTCTTT. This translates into CASRTRQGSTEAFF.

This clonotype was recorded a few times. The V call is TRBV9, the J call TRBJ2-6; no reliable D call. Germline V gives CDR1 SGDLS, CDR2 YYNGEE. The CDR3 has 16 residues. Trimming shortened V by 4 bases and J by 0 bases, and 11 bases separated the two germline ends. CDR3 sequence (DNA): TGTGCCAGCAGCTCTGACTGGGCCTCTGGGGCCAACGTCCTGACTTTC. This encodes CASSSDWASGANVLTF.